This TCR beta chain was documented in a study of shared clonotypes between healthy human individuals. The assay was immunoSEQ multiplex PCR, and TCRdb's table has in-frame clones only and misses some. This table has about 2 million clones, approximately 94% appearing once. Cells designated naive CD8 were CD45RO-negative and were positively selected for CCR7, with terminally differentiated effector memory CD45RA+ cells excluded. This receptor was taken from a man between 18 and 35 years old in good health. Sequenced sample: naive CD8+ T cells sorted from blood.

The CDR3 sequence is CASSLTVQGPSSYEQYF. The CDR3 DNA follows: TGTGCCAGCAGTTTAACGGTTCAGGGGCCTAGCTCCTACGAGCAGTACTTC. V is TRBV27 and J is TRBJ2-7; a possible D gene is TRBD1 (6 bases). The V end lost 2 bases, the J end lost 0 bases, and 17 bases lay between the germline ends. CDR3 size: 17 residues. Germline CDR1 reads MNHEY; CDR2 reads SMNVEV (reference sequence).